This T cell receptor beta chain was captured in a study of OX40 agonist ivuxolimab in advanced cancers. Across the whole study: The group had a mean age of 60 years, ranged from about 20 to 85, and was 82.7% male. Study results and caveats: Among the least clonally expanded were partial responders at 0.1-3.0 mg/kg. The CD4+ and CD8+ T cells in the blood had expanded clonally by week 6 at 0.1 to 3.0 mg/kg.

The data were produced by immunoSEQ multiplex PCR, yet TCRdb's version contains in-frame clones alone and is incomplete. This repertoire shows roughly 100,000 clones, around 87% found once; its top ten account for about 1.5%. Of note for this clone: Antigen unknown.

CDR1 is MNHEY, CDR2 SVGAGI, per germline. V lost 2 bases to trimming and J lost 8 bases, with 15 bases between them. CDR3 size: 15 residues. The sequencing used CD4+ or CD8+ T cells sorted from blood, collected in a trial of the OX40 agonist ivuxolimab. The J gene is TRBJ2-2, the V gene TRBV6-5, with a tentative D call TRBD1 (5 bases). The sequence derives from an adult with an advanced solid tumor such as melanoma, head and neck, liver or kidney cancer. CDR3 amino acids: CASSYRKGSGGELFF. CDR3 coding DNA: TGTGCCAGCAGTTACAGAAAGGGGTCAGGGGGGGAGCTGTTTTTT.